This T cell receptor (beta chain) was sequenced for a study of graft-versus-host responses after intestinal transplantation. In the study overall: For around three years after anti-thymocyte globulin induction, all recipients took tacrolimus and steroids. General study points: In recipient marrow, GvH clones were found, and some appeared first in ileum or blood.

Germline values: CDR1 SGHNT, CDR2 YYREEE (reference sequence). The V and J ends lost 1 base and 4 bases, in that order; junction bases with no gene match: 5. This CDR3 is 15 amino acids long. As concerns this clone: Antigen: not known.

TCRdb's copy holds only in-frame clones and misses some; the assay was immunoSEQ multiplex PCR. The table shows roughly 110,000 clones, with 87% occurring only once. The TCR originated in a human donor who was the organ donor for an intestinal transplant. The source was unstimulated CD4+ T cells sorted from spleen or lymph node cells, collected before transplant. This chain connects TRBV5-4 to TRBJ1-3; the match to TRBD1 covers 7 bases. The CDR3 DNA is TGTGCCAGCAGCTTGAAGGGGGCGCTCGGAAACACCATATATTTT. This gives the protein CASSLKGALGNTIYF.